The 30 T cell receptor beta chains presented below share a single source sample, sequenced in a study of shared clonotypes between healthy human individuals. Profiling relied on immunoSEQ multiplex PCR, and the TCRdb table lists in-frame clones only, not all of them. The sample comprises about 680,000 clones, 72% of which are singletons, and 1.8% rests with the top ten. What was sequenced was memory CD4+ T cells sorted from blood. Subset indicated: CD45RA-negative fraction. These receptors all come from a woman in her twenties or thirties in good health.

This chain connects TRBV28 to TRBJ2-7; 9 bases map to TRBD2. Per the germline V gene, CDR1 is MDHEN and CDR2 is SYDVKM. The V segment lost 6 bases and the J segment 4 bases; nucleotides outside the gene matches: 7. CDR3 size: 14 residues. CDR3 in amino acids: CASSPTSGSYEQYF. The DNA for the CDR3 is TGTGCCAGCAGCCCAACTAGCGGGTCATACGAGCAGTACTTC.

V gene TRBV6-5 combines with J gene TRBJ2-1; D is undetermined. CDR3 length: 15 amino acids. From germline, CDR1 is MNHEY and CDR2 SVGAGI. The germline V and J ends were trimmed by 0 bases and 3 bases, with 9 bases remaining between them. The DNA of the CDR3 is TGTGCCAGCAGTTACTCGTCGACTCGCTACAATGAGCAGTTCTTC. This encodes CASSYSSTRYNEQFF.

The chain is built from TRBV11-3 and TRBJ2-5; D is uncertain. Trimming took off 3 bases at V and 5 bases at J, with 10 bases between the two ends. Germline loops: CDR1 SGHNT, CDR2 YENEEA. This CDR3 has 13 residues. The CDR3 DNA follows: TGTGCCAGCAGCTTTACCAAGGCGGAGACCCAGTACTTC. The encoded protein is CASSFTKAETQYF.

In this sample, this clone turned up once. The J gene is TRBJ2-7, the V gene TRBV11-2; TRBD1 aligns across 10 bases. Germline V lookup: CDR1 SGHAT, CDR2 FQNNGV. The ends lost 5 bases at V and 5 bases at J; junction bases unmatched: 6. The CDR3 consists of 14 residues. DNA for the CDR3: TGTGCCAGCAGCAAACTAGGACAGGGGGACGAGCAGTACTTC. Its protein is CASSKLGQGDEQYF.

V is TRBV19 and J is TRBJ2-5, with D tentatively TRBD2 (6 bases). The CDR3 is 15 residues long. The V and J ends lost 5 bases and 0 bases respectively, with 13 bases between them. Per the germline V gene, CDR1 is LNHDA and CDR2 is SQIVND (reference sequence). The chain's CDR3 is CASSSLAANQETQYF. CDR3 bases: TGTGCCAGTAGTTCCTTAGCGGCAAACCAAGAGACCCAGTACTTC.

The chain couples TRBV2 to TRBJ1-4; unclear D gene. The CDR3 runs to 14 residues. The germline V and J ends were trimmed by 4 bases and 5 bases, with 11 bases remaining between them. CDR1 and CDR2 from the germline V gene are SNHLY and FYNNEI. In DNA form, the CDR3 reads TGTGCCAGCAGTGGAAGTGGCAGGAATGAAAAACTGTTTTTT. Amino acids: CASSGSGRNEKLFF.

The V and J genes are TRBV2 and TRBJ1-3; perhaps TRBD1 as D (5 bases). Germline assignment: CDR1 SNHLY and CDR2 FYNNEI. Trimming removed 11 bases at V and 2 bases at J, with 19 bases between. The CDR3 is 15 amino acids. Here the CDR3 reads CAGSRAGQAGNTIYF. In DNA form, the CDR3 reads TGTGCCGGAAGCCGAGCAGGGCAGGCTGGAAACACCATATATTTT.

The table lists this clone with a count of one. The chain couples TRBV6-5 to TRBJ2-1; perhaps TRBD1 as D (6 bases). The CDR3 runs 14 residues. Trimming cost V 4 bases and J 4 bases, with 11 bases left between them. CDR1 and CDR2 (germline): MNHEY, SVGAGI. In DNA, the CDR3 is TGTGCCAGCAGTTCGGGCAGGGGATACAATGAGCAGTTCTTC. Its protein product is CASSSGRGYNEQFF.

This clone was counted between two and nine times. The genes are TRBV18 and TRBJ2-3; possible D gene TRBD2, 6 bases. Germline V gene data show CDR1 as KGHSH and CDR2 as LQKENI. The CDR3 extends over 15 amino acids. V lost 2 bases, J lost 4 bases, and 13 bases lay in between. The CDR3 DNA reads as TGTGCCAGCTCACCAGACGTGGGAGGTGCAGATACGCAGTATTTT. Translating it yields CASSPDVGGADTQYF.

The chain has TRBV4-1 and TRBJ2-3; D unclear. V was shortened by 1 base and J by 0 bases, with 11 bases between the two germline ends. CDR1 and CDR2 (germline): MGHRA, YSYEKL. The CDR3 contains 16 residues. This CDR3 is CASSQVGRSSTDTQYF. The CDR3 DNA reads TGCGCCAGCAGCCAAGTTGGGCGGTCTAGCACAGATACGCAGTATTTT.

The chain recombines TRBV7-9 with TRBJ2-2; possible D gene TRBD1, 7 bases. CDR3 length: 14 amino acids. Between the trimmed V and J ends, which lost 5 bases and 6 bases, there was a span of 13 bases. The germline CDR1 and CDR2 sequences are SEHNR and FQNEAQ (reference sequence). The CDR3, as DNA: TGTGCCAGCAGCCGGGCAGGGGGGTCCGGGGAGCTGTTTTTT. It translates to CASSRAGGSGELFF.

The rearrangement links TRBV19 to TRBJ2-2; 8 nucleotides match TRBD2. This CDR3 comprises 15 residues. Germline V lookup: CDR1 LNHDA, CDR2 SQIVND (reference sequence). The CDR3 protein is CAVAPSGRNTGELFF. CDR3 DNA sequence: TGTGCAGTAGCCCCCAGCGGGAGGAACACCGGGGAGCTGTTTTTT.

The chain uses TRBV4-2 and TRBJ2-1, with D possibly TRBD2 on 6 matching bases. Trimming shortened V by 1 base and J by 2 bases, and 12 bases separated the two germline ends. CDR3 length: 16 amino acids. The germline CDR1 and CDR2 sequences are LGHNA and YNFKEQ. CDR3 in DNA: TGTGCCAGCAGCCAAGCCGGAGGCGGGACCTACAATGAGCAGTTCTTC. Translation: CASSQAGGGTYNEQFF.

The rearrangement uses TRBV5-4 and TRBJ2-5, with 8 positions matching TRBD2. The CDR3 spans 15 residues. J was trimmed by 5 bases and V by 0 bases; bases with no gene match: 6. Germline CDR1 is SGHNT and CDR2 is YYREEE (reference sequence). For the CDR3, the DNA is TGTGCCAGCAGCTTGGCGGCGGGAGGCCGGGAGACCCAGTACTTC. Translating gives CASSLAAGGRETQYF.

This clone was recorded a few times. V and J are TRBV11-2 and TRBJ2-4; no clear D. The CDR3 consists of 11 residues. V was shortened by 4 bases and J by 8 bases, with 6 bases between the two germline ends. Germline values: CDR1 SGHAT, CDR2 FQNNGV. CDR3 residues: CASSSGDIQYF. The CDR3 nucleotides read TGTGCCAGCAGCTCGGGTGACATTCAGTACTTC.

The chain combines TRBV5-1 with TRBJ2-7, with TRBD2 matching over 9 bases. Germline V gene sequence: CDR1 SGHRS, CDR2 YFSETQ. V dropped 0 bases and J dropped 6; count of bases not matched to a gene: 4. This CDR3 spans 14 amino acids. CDR3 sequence: CASSLGTSALEQYF. The CDR3 bases are TGCGCCAGCAGCTTGGGGACTAGCGCCCTCGAGCAGTACTTC.

This rearrangement joins TRBV6-1 to TRBJ1-3, with D possibly matching TRBD1 (5 bases). The CDR3 sequence is 16 residues long. With 2 bases removed from V and 3 bases from J, the gap between germline ends came to 14 bases. Per germline, CDR1 MNHNS and CDR2 SASEGT. The CDR3 DNA reads TGTGCCAGCAGTGAATATGAGGGGATGGTTGGAAACACCATATATTTT. As protein: CASSEYEGMVGNTIYF.

The V call is TRBV4-1, the J call TRBJ1-2; 7 nucleotides align to TRBD1. V lost 0 bases, J lost 2 bases, and 6 bases stayed unmatched. CDR1 MGHRA and CDR2 YSYEKL come from the germline V gene. The CDR3 is made up of 16 amino acids. CDR3 nucleotide sequence: TGCGCCAGCAGCCAAGATCCTACAGGGGAGAACTATGGCTACACCTTC. Its translation: CASSQDPTGENYGYTF.

This clone was observed a handful of times. Additional DNA sequences in this sample encode the identical CDR3. This chain joins TRBV28 and TRBJ1-2; 9 bases align to TRBD1. Trimming took 5 bases from V and 4 from J; bases not matched to a gene: 5. This CDR3 contains 14 residues. Looked up from germline, CDR1 is MDHEN and CDR2 is SYDVKM. The CDR3 DNA follows: TGTGCCAGCAGTCCCGGGACAGGGATCTATGGCTACACCTTC. Translation gives CASSPGTGIYGYTF.

This clone was counted between two and nine times. The chain joins TRBV6-5 to TRBJ2-7; 9 nucleotides align to TRBD2. The CDR3 contains 15 residues. With 2 bases clipped from V and 3 bases from J, the junction kept 5 bases outside the gene matches. Germline assignment: CDR1 MNHEY and CDR2 SVGAGI. As DNA, the CDR3 is TGTGCCAGCAGTTACGACCCTAGCGGGAACTACGAGCAGTACTTC. Translating it yields CASSYDPSGNYEQYF.

The chain carries TRBV28 and TRBJ2-7; TRBD1 matches at 7 bases. There are 14 residues in the CDR3. Germline V gene data show CDR1 as MDHEN and CDR2 as SYDVKM. Germline trimming cut 6 bases from V and 3 bases from J; bases unmatched to any gene: 8. This CDR3 reads CASRREGQSYEQYF. The DNA of the CDR3 is TGTGCCAGCAGACGCGAGGGACAGAGCTACGAGCAGTACTTC. Full variable domain (rest looked up from reference TRBV28 and TRBJ2-7): DVKVTQSSRYLVKRTGEKVFLECVQDMDHENMFWYRQDPGLGLRLIYFSYDVKMKEKGDIPEGYSVSREKKERFSLILESASTNQTSMYLCASRREGQSYEQYFGPGTRLTVT.

This clone was observed a handful of times. The V gene is TRBV5-1, the J gene TRBJ2-1; 12 bases line up with TRBD1. The CDR3 contains 14 residues. V was clipped by 6 bases and J by 9 bases; unmatched bases: 7. The germline V gene has CDR1 SGHRS and CDR2 YFSETQ. DNA of the CDR3: TGCGCCAGCACAACCGGGACAGGGGGCGTTGAGCAGTTCTTC. Amino acids: CASTTGTGGVEQFF.

The chain is built from TRBV11-2 and TRBJ2-1; TRBD2 matches at 8 bases. V lost 0 bases and J lost 7; bases outside the gene matches: 8. This CDR3 contains 16 residues. Germline loops: CDR1 SGHAT, CDR2 FQNNGV. This CDR3 is CASSLDRSGSWNEQFF. The CDR3 region has the DNA TGTGCCAGCAGCTTAGATCGGAGCGGGAGCTGGAATGAGCAGTTCTTC.

This clone was observed once. The J gene is TRBJ1-1, the V gene TRBV28; D remains unclear. CDR1 and CDR2 from the germline V gene are MDHEN and SYDVKM. There are 14 residues in the CDR3. The V gene lost 6 bases and the J gene lost 3 bases, with 14 bases spanning the gap. The CDR3 loop reads CASRRLDVYTEAFF. Written as DNA, the CDR3 is TGTGCCAGCAGGAGGTTGGATGTTTACACTGAAGCTTTCTTT.

The gene calls are TRBV7-9 and TRBJ1-1; D call uncertain. There are 13 residues in the CDR3. V shed 0 bases and J shed 3 bases, with 5 bases lying between them. Germline V CDR1 and CDR2: SEHNR, FQNEAQ (reference sequence). The CDR3 bases are TGTGCCAGCAGCTTAGCGGAGGACACTGAAGCTTTCTTT. Residues: CASSLAEDTEAFF.

The chain combines TRBV28 with TRBJ1-3, with D possibly being TRBD1 (6 bases). CDR3 size: 15 residues. Germline V CDR1 and CDR2: MDHEN, SYDVKM. Trimming cost V 4 bases and J 8 bases, with 18 bases left between them. Here the CDR3 DNA reads TGTGCCAGCAGTTGGGGGGCTCATCAGAGATACACCATATATTTT. Its translation: CASSWGAHQRYTIYF.

This chain connects TRBV7-6 to TRBJ2-1; 8 bases are shared with TRBD2. Germline V lookup: CDR1 SGHVS, CDR2 FNYEAQ. Trimming at V came to 2 bases and at J to 2 bases, leaving 14 bases not matched to a gene. This CDR3 is 19 amino acids long. The CDR3 DNA sequence: TGTGCCAGCAGCTTAAGCCTAGCGGGTACCGGTCTTCCCTACAATGAGCAGTTCTTC. Its translation is CASSLSLAGTGLPYNEQFF. The entire variable domain, with the rest obtained from reference TRBV7-6 and TRBJ2-1, is as follows: GAGVSQSPRYKVTKRGQDVALRCDPISGHVSLYWYRQALGQGPEFLTYFNYEAQQDKSGLPNDRFSAERPEGSISTLTIQRTEQRDSAMYRCASSLSLAGTGLPYNEQFFGPGTRLTVL.

This clone was seen once. V and J are TRBV13 and TRBJ2-7, with 9 positions matching TRBD1. The CDR3 has 13 amino acids. V trimming: 5 bases; J trimming: 6 bases; junction bases outside the gene matches: 5. Germline assignment: CDR1 PRHDT and CDR2 FYEKMQ (reference sequence). The DNA of the CDR3 is TGTGCCAGCAGCCGGGACAGGGAGTCCGAGCAGTACTTC. It yields the protein CASSRDRESEQYF.

As to this clone: Within the sample, other DNA sequences also encode this same CDR3. This chain links TRBV7-2 with TRBJ2-1; the match to TRBD1 covers 7 bases. The germline V gene has CDR1 SGHTA and CDR2 FQGNSA. The CDR3 totals 14 residues. V gave up 5 bases and J gave up 4 bases; unmatched junction bases: 5. CDR3 sequence reads: CASSRDSTYNEQFF. The CDR3 DNA reads TGTGCCAGCAGCCGGGACAGCACTTACAATGAGCAGTTCTTC.

This clone came up once. J is TRBJ2-1 and V is TRBV2; D remains ambiguous. The CDR3 length is 14 residues. The germline CDR1 and CDR2 sequences are SNHLY and FYNNEI. The V gene lost 7 bases and the J gene lost 5 bases, with 15 bases spanning the gap. DNA of the CDR3: TGTGCCAGCACCGTGGGGTATGGTAACAATGAGCAGTTCTTC. It codes for CASTVGYGNNEQFF.